This TCR beta chain was sequenced in a study of T cells in Graves' hyperthyroidism and ophthalmopathy. General study findings and limits: The majority of expanded thyroid clonotypes above 0.001 also appeared in blood. Classification by a 13 V-J model distinguished ophthalmopathy from stable hyperthyroidism. Progression to ophthalmopathy was predicted a median of roughly 6.5 months early.

The CDR3 is made up of 16 amino acids. From germline, CDR1 is MGHDK and CDR2 SYGVNS. Between the trimmed V and J ends, which lost 4 bases and 0 bases, there was a span of 13 bases. There are many counts of this clonotype. Its specificity is not known. The investigators amplified TCR beta CDR3 regions from RNA transcripts. Primed by the HTBI set, a first-round RT-PCR was run on the TCR CDR3. TCRdb re-called the multiplex PCR reads through MiXCR, storing one row per CDR3 protein. This table holds 550,000 to 700,000 distinct CDR3 sequences, about half found once. This receptor was taken from an adult woman with Graves' disease, either hyperthyroidism or ophthalmopathy (not recorded which). The sample taken for sequencing was peripheral blood or thyroid tissue (not recorded which). The V and J genes are TRBV25-1 and TRBJ1-3; a possible D gene is TRBD1 (5 bases). This chain's CDR3 is CASSGGRESSGNTIYF. The DNA of the CDR3 is TGTGCCAGCAGTGGGGGACGGGAGAGCTCTGGAAACACCATATATTTT.